Included here is one TCR beta chain sequence, with context. Its antigen is still unknown. No clone much larger than this one lies a single base away; base qualities are absent. Receptors were amplified or captured by the immunoSEQ multiplex PCR assay. The table comes from immuneACCESS by way of TCRdb, which keeps in-frame sequences with V and J called. Part of the clones is missing from these tables; in studies checked, under half for an unresolved V gene and the rest for unknown reasons. The sample data list about 380,000 clones, and more than 85% of these were observed just once. The top ten constitute about 0.02% of the sample. Counted from cysteine to phenylalanine, this CDR3 has 13 amino acids. Only the CDR3 DNA stays, 39 bases, in frame from base 1. Trimming takes 1 base from V and 2 bases from J, and the germline ends sit 8 bases apart. Sequences SQVTM (CDR1) and ANQGSEA (CDR2) are obtained from the germline V gene.

This sample was included in a study of shared T cell receptors in the human thymus (dated by TCRdb to the early 2020s). Broadly, across the study: The study examined how self-reactive, shared T-cell receptor alpha chains are generated in the human thymus.

The source material was thymocytes. The clonotype was recovered from a human donor. Recombination connected TRBV29-1 to TRBJ1-2; there is no confident call for the D gene. CDR3 reads: CSVEGDVNYGYTF. The nucleotide sequence reads as follows: TGCAGCGTTGAAGGCGACGTAAACTATGGCTACACCTTC.